Shown below are 21 T cell receptor beta chains from a single sample sequenced in a study of cytomegalovirus exposure and HLA in healthy donors. Primers for the PCR totalled 60 Vbeta and 13 Jbeta. Generated by immunoSEQ multiplex PCR, the TCRdb table keeps only in-frame clones and is missing some. This sample has some 120,000 clones, with around a tenth found just once. Specimen: PBMCs. The receptors stem from a young man in good health and CMV-seronegative.

This clone was seen only a few times. V is TRBV18 and J is TRBJ1-2, with D hard to call. V was clipped by 1 base and J by 6 bases, with 9 bases between them. This CDR3 is 13 amino acids long. Germline V gene sequence: CDR1 KGHSH, CDR2 LQKENI. The CDR3: CASSPRGVDGYTF. The CDR3 nucleotides are TGTGCCAGCTCACCACGAGGTGTTGATGGCTACACCTTC. The variable domain in full, completed from reference TRBV18 and TRBJ1-2, reads NAGVMQNPRHLVRRRGQEARLRCSPMKGHSHVYWYRQLPEEGLKFMVYLQKENIIDESGMPKERFSAEFPKEGPSILRIQQVVRGDSAAYFCASSPRGVDGYTFGSGTRLTVV.

The chain couples TRBV6-1 to TRBJ2-2, with 9 bases lining up with TRBD2. V lost 11 bases, J lost 4 bases, and 8 bases stayed unmatched. Germline V gene lookup returns CDR1 MNHNS and CDR2 SASEGT. The CDR3 has 14 residues. CDR3 amino acids: CACQGLAGTGELFF. The CDR3 nucleotides read TGTGCCTGTCAGGGACTAGCAGGCACCGGGGAGCTGTTTTTT.

This clone was observed a few times. The gene calls are TRBV9 and TRBJ2-3; D unclear. Between the trimmed V and J ends, which lost 0 bases and 6 bases, there was a span of 17 bases. Germline loops: CDR1 SGDLS, CDR2 YYNGEE. There are 16 residues in the CDR3. CDR3 in amino acids: CASSVVGWSRLDTQYF. CDR3 coding DNA: TGTGCCAGCAGCGTAGTTGGCTGGAGCAGACTGGATACGCAGTATTTT.

V and J are TRBV28 and TRBJ2-7, with 12 bases fitting TRBD2. The CDR3 extends over 13 amino acids. Germline trimming cut 9 bases from V and 5 bases from J; bases unmatched to any gene: 5. Per the germline V gene, CDR1 is MDHEN and CDR2 is SYDVKM. The CDR3 spells CASIRLAGDEQYF. CDR3 nucleotide sequence: TGTGCCAGTATTCGACTAGCGGGAGACGAGCAGTACTTC.

The CDR3 DNA sequence: TGCAGCGTTGGGACAGGGACCGGGACACTGGTCGACGCTTTCTTT. This codes for CSVGTGTGTLVDAFF. The chain combines TRBV29-1 with TRBJ1-1; 8 nucleotides agree with TRBD1. This CDR3 contains 15 residues. V lost 4 bases to trimming and J lost 11 bases; unmatched junction nucleotides: 18. CDR1 and CDR2 from the germline V gene are SQVTM and ANQGSEA.

In regard to this clone: Other nucleotide sequences in the sample specify the same CDR3. The chain carries TRBV28 and TRBJ1-4; D possibly corresponds to TRBD1 (6 bases). Germline values: CDR1 MDHEN, CDR2 SYDVKM. V lost 6 bases to trimming and J lost 7 bases, with 15 bases between them. CDR3 length: 14 residues. The CDR3: CASRGQTVGEKLFF. DNA for the CDR3: TGTGCCAGCAGAGGACAGACAGTTGGTGAAAAACTGTTTTTT.

The chain recombines TRBV19 with TRBJ1-6; 8 positions agree with TRBD1. The CDR3 covers 14 residues. The V gene's germline CDR1 is LNHDA and CDR2 SQIVND (reference sequence). V was clipped by 5 bases and J by 13 bases; unmatched bases: 10. CDR3 sequence (DNA): TGTGCCAGTAGTGTTGGACAGGGCCTGGATCCCCTCCACTTT. Translation: CASSVGQGLDPLHF. Supplemented by reference TRBV19 and TRBJ1-6, the full variable domain reads DGGITQSPKYLFRKEGQNVTLSCEQNLNHDAMYWYRQDPGQGLRLIYYSQIVNDFQKGDIAEGYSVSREKKESFPLTVTSAQKNPTAFYLCASSVGQGLDPLHFGNGTRLTVT.

This clone was seen a handful of times. The chain is built from TRBV19 and TRBJ2-2, with a possible D match to TRBD1 (5 bases). Germline CDR1 reads LNHDA; CDR2 reads SQIVND (reference sequence). Trimming took off 1 base at V and 7 bases at J, with 7 bases between the two ends. CDR3 size: 13 residues. As DNA, the CDR3 is TGTGCCAGTAGTATAGGACAGTACGGGGAGCTGTTTTTT. This codes for CASSIGQYGELFF.

This clone was seen a handful of times. This sequence joins TRBV10-2 and TRBJ1-5; 11 bases match TRBD1. Germline V gives CDR1 WSHSY, CDR2 SAAADI. This CDR3 has 12 residues. V was clipped by 6 bases and J by 10 bases; unmatched bases: 2. CDR3 in amino acids: CASRGQGEPQHF. In DNA form, the CDR3 reads TGCGCCAGCAGGGGACAGGGGGAACCCCAGCATTTT.

The J gene is TRBJ2-2, the V gene TRBV5-1; 7 positions match TRBD2. J was trimmed by 2 bases and V by 5 bases; bases with no gene match: 6. Germline CDR1 SGHRS, CDR2 YFSETQ. This CDR3 comprises 15 residues. The CDR3 nucleotides read TGCGCCAGCAGACCTAGCGGAGAAAACACCGGGGAGCTGTTTTTT. Translated, it gives CASRPSGENTGELFF. Combining the CDR3 with reference TRBV5-1 and TRBJ2-2 gives the whole variable domain KAGVTQTPRYLIKTRGQQVTLSCSPISGHRSVSWYQQTPGQGLQFLFEYFSETQRNKGNFPGRFSGRQFSNSRSEMNVSTLELGDSALYLCASRPSGENTGELFFGEGSRLTVL.

The V and J genes are TRBV7-6 and TRBJ2-7, with TRBD1 matching over 7 bases. Trimming at V came to 8 bases and at J to 7 bases, leaving 14 bases not matched to a gene. This CDR3 spans 14 amino acids. The germline CDR1 and CDR2 sequences are SGHVS and FNYEAQ. DNA of the CDR3: TGTGCCAGCTACTCACAGGGGCCTTTTAATGAGCAGTACTTC. It encodes CASYSQGPFNEQYF.

This clone was detected only a few times. The CDR3 loop reads CASSLSGQNYGYTF. DNA for the CDR3: TGTGCCAGCAGCTTATCGGGACAAAACTATGGCTACACCTTC. J is TRBJ1-2 and V is TRBV5-4, with D possibly being TRBD1 (6 bases). The CDR3 covers 14 residues. Trimming took off 2 bases at V and 2 bases at J, with 10 bases between the two ends. Germline values: CDR1 SGHNT, CDR2 YYREEE (reference sequence).

The chain is built from TRBV19 and TRBJ1-2; no clear D. Germline loops: CDR1 LNHDA, CDR2 SQIVND (reference sequence). The CDR3 contains 13 residues. The ends were cut back, 4 bases at V and 0 bases at J, with 6 bases in the middle. The CDR3 sequence is CASSKTANYGYTF. In DNA, the CDR3 is TGTGCCAGTAGTAAGACTGCTAACTATGGCTACACCTTC.

This chain uses TRBV28 with TRBJ1-6, with D hard to call. The CDR3 has 12 residues. The germline V and J ends were trimmed by 6 bases and 10 bases, with 10 bases remaining between them. Germline V gives CDR1 MDHEN, CDR2 SYDVKM. CDR3 coding DNA: TGTGCCAGCAGGGTCGGGGAGTCACCCCTCCACTTT. It codes for CASRVGESPLHF.

This clone was seen a handful of times. The V gene is TRBV9, the J gene TRBJ2-2; D unclear. Germline CDR1 and CDR2: SGDLS and YYNGEE. This CDR3 has 14 amino acids. V was shortened by 7 bases and J by 1 base, with 11 bases between the two germline ends. CDR3 sequence reads: CASGSTMNTGELFF. CDR3 DNA sequence: TGTGCCAGCGGATCGACAATGAACACCGGGGAGCTGTTTTTT.

The DNA for the CDR3 is TGTGCCAGCTCACCTCATGCCGGGGAAAAACTGTTTTTT. Translated, it gives CASSPHAGEKLFF. This chain uses TRBV18 with TRBJ1-4; unclear D gene. CDR3 length: 13 amino acids. Germline assignment: CDR1 KGHSH and CDR2 LQKENI. V lost 3 bases, J lost 8 bases, and 10 bases lay in between.

The rearrangement links TRBV28 to TRBJ2-5, with 7 bases identical to TRBD2. The J call may not be correct, given that the DNA end is closer to TRBJ2-7. The CDR3 is 14 amino acids. Germline CDR1 MDHEN, CDR2 SYDVKM. CDR3 nucleotides: TGTGCCAGCAGTTTACCTGGGGGGGTAGGCGAGCAGTACTTC. Translation: CASSLPGGVGEQYF.

V is TRBV29-1 and J is TRBJ1-2, with D unresolved. Per the germline V gene, CDR1 is SQVTM and CDR2 is ANQGSEA. This CDR3 spans 11 amino acids. Trimming left V 1 base short and J 6 bases short, with 6 bases between. The CDR3: CSVEGRDGYTF. In DNA form, the CDR3 reads TGCAGCGTTGAAGGGCGGGATGGCTACACCTTC.

The chain links TRBV30 to TRBJ1-2; D is uncertain. V dropped 2 bases and J dropped 1 base, with 11 bases sitting between them. From germline, CDR1 is GTSNPN and CDR2 SVGIG (reference sequence). The CDR3 runs to 14 residues. In nucleotides, the CDR3 is TGTGCCTGGAGTCCACGGGGAGGTAACTATGGCTACACCTTC. It translates to CAWSPRGGNYGYTF.

This clone has just a few counts. The chain recombines TRBV6-1 with TRBJ1-1; the match to TRBD1 covers 8 bases. The length of the CDR3 is 14 residues. J gave up 5 bases and V 6 bases, and 8 bases lay outside the gene matches. Looked up from germline, CDR1 is MNHNS and CDR2 is SASEGT. DNA of the CDR3: TGTGCCAGCAGCGGACAGGGAGAGGGAACTGAAGCTTTCTTT. Its translation is CASSGQGEGTEAFF.

V gene TRBV27 combines with J gene TRBJ2-2, with D tentatively TRBD1 (6 bases). Germline CDR1 and CDR2: MNHEY and SMNVEV (reference sequence). V lost 6 bases, J lost 5 bases, and 19 bases lay in between. This CDR3 is built from 16 residues. CDR3 bases: TGTGCCAGCAGCTCTCCGGGACAAGGAAGGACCGGGGAGCTGTTTTTT. Its translation: CASSSPGQGRTGELFF.